This is a list of T cell receptor beta chains from one sample in a study of CD8+CD57+ T cells in acquired aplastic anemia. MiXCR was run by TCRdb on the reads, yielding one entry per CDR3 protein. The sample consists of roughly 500,000 distinct CDR3 sequences, around 32% of them appearing once. Source material: sorted CD4+, CD8+, or CD8+CD57+ T cells (not recorded which) from PBMCs. These receptor sequences come from a human donor with aplastic anemia. CDR3s include the opening cysteine and the closing phenylalanine or tryptophan.

v_call | cdr3_length | cdr3_aa
TRBV10-1 | 13 | CASSDAVGYEQYF
TRBV6-5 | 15 | CASSYGPSGRYEQFF
TRBV19 | 15 | CASSTRTGSTGELFF
TRBV2 | 13 | CASSDGNSGGYTF
TRBV19 | 13 | CASSIDTMDPLHF
TRBV19 | 13 | CASSQQGKHEQYF
TRBV20-1 | 12 | CSATTEYTEAFF
TRBV25-1 | 14 | CASMELPSYNEQFF
TRBV6-1 | 14 | CASSEAPASSPLHF
TRBV10-3 | 15 | CAISEGQPGANVLTF
TRBV19 | 12 | CASTSQGETQYF
TRBV5-1 | 16 | CASSLLVSGRPYGYTF
TRBV25-1 | 15 | CASSEIAGGPDEQFF
TRBV30 | 13 | CAWTGGSGNTIYF
TRBV19 | 13 | CASSLDRDTEAFF
TRBV5-1 | 16 | CASSLVPTGNTGELFF
TRBV4-3 | 16 | CASSQALQQGANVLTF
TRBV7-9 | 13 | CASSLGEGVEQYF
TRBV3-1 | 14 | CASSQEGAFGEQFF
TRBV7-2 | 15 | CACSLGVGQGGGYTF
TRBV25-1 | 15 | CASSKLEASTDTQYF
TRBV29-1 | 14 | CSGPENRDAEKLFF
TRBV2 | 13 | CASRPGTTRPQHF
TRBV12-5 | 17 | CASGLVLSTEESYGYTF
TRBV20-1 | 15 | CSARVIGQGQETQYF
TRBV7-9 | 15 | CASSLVAAEAYGYTF
TRBV6-1 | 13 | CASSEWGYYEQYF
TRBV6-1 | 14 | CASSEGNSNQPQHF
TRBV5-1 | 16 | CASSRGLAGGLYEQYF
TRBV10-3 | 16 | CAIRGNSGGAADTQYF
TRBV7-3 | 16 | CASSLGLAGGWNEQFF
TRBV15 | 12 | CATSGGREKLFF
TRBV10-3 | 15 | CASSERSQGVAEQYF
TRBV15 | 17 | CATSSSGQGLNNYGYTF
TRBV6-1 | 15 | CASRAGRDSNQPQHF
TRBV10-3 | 16 | CAITAGASSGANVLTF
TRBV29-1 | 12 | CSVEHSGNTIYF
TRBV7-6 | 14 | CASSLLRFPETQYF
TRBV15 | 17 | CATSRDSLRTGYNEQFF
TRBV20-1 | 12 | CSAKGGRNEQFF
TRBV30 | 17 | CAWKGGLQSSYNSPLHF
TRBV7-9 | 14 | CASSPGYRDYEQYF
TRBV7-6 | 16 | CASSLSGAASGNTIYF
TRBV15 | 16 | CATSRGLAGPTDTQYF
TRBV4-3 | 15 | CASSQVAGAKNIQYF
TRBV2 | 12 | CATGDSHSPLHF
TRBV11-2 | 16 | CASSLGGKGVNTEAFF
TRBV5-1 | 16 | CASSLEGTGRLGEQFF
TRBV7-9 | 10 | CATGSETQYF
TRBV7-2 | 13 | CASRGQGRYGYTF
TRBV10-3 | 13 | CAITTDTYNEQFF
TRBV6-5 | 13 | CASSYEGVGELFF
TRBV12-3/TRBV12-4 | 15 | CASSLPRQTTDTQYF
TRBV20-1 | 11 | CSARSADTQYF
TRBV19 | 14 | CASSTGQPNEKLFF